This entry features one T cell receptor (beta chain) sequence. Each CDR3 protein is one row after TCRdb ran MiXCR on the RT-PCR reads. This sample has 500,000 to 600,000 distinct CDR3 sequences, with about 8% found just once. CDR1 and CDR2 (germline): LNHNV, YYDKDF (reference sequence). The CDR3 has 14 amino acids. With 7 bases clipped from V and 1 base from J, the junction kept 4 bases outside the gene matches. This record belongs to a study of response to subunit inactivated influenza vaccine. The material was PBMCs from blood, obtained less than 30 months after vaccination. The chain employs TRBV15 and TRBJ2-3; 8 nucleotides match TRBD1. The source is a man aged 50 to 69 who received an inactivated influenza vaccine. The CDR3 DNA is TGTGCCACCAAGGTGGACAGGGGCACAGATACGCAGTATTTT. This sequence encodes CATKVDRGTDTQYF.